This is a list of T cell receptor beta chains from one sample in a study of blood T cell repertoires in COVID-19. Using immunoSEQ multiplex PCR, the repertoire was profiled, and TCRdb retains in-frame clones only, with some absent. The sample holds roughly 170,000 clones, approximately 80% seen once. The sample was peripheral blood. The receptors were gathered from a human donor in a cohort sampled during active COVID-19. Both conserved end residues are part of each CDR3. The D gene is left open where the match is weak. Clone size is stated in some rows and not others, as once, few, many or a class when expanded.

CDR3 protein: CASSPKKLIAGGSADTQYF
CDR3 DNA: TGCGCCAGCAGCCCCAAGAAGTTAATAGCGGGGGGGAGCGCAGATACGCAGTATTTT
J gene: TRBJ2-3
D gene: TRBD2
clone size: NA
V gene: TRBV4-1

CDR3 protein: CATSPGTGDNEQFF
CDR3 DNA: TGTGCCACCAGTCCTGGGACAGGGGATAATGAGCAGTTCTTC
J gene: TRBJ2-1
D gene: TRBD1
clone size: NA
V gene: TRBV24-1

CDR3 protein: CASSYSGPRVNTEAFF
CDR3 DNA: TGTGCCAGCAGTTACTCAGGGCCCAGGGTGAACACTGAAGCTTTCTTT
J gene: TRBJ1-1
D gene: NA
clone size: NA
V gene: TRBV6-2/TRBV6-3

CDR3 protein: CASSLGGGPGNTIYF
CDR3 DNA: TGTGCCAGCAGCTTAGGCGGGGGGCCTGGAAACACCATATATTTT
J gene: TRBJ1-3
D gene: NA
clone size: NA
V gene: TRBV7-2

CDR3 protein: CASLNGVYGYTF
CDR3 DNA: TGTGCCAGCCTTAACGGGGTCTATGGCTACACCTTC
J gene: TRBJ1-2
D gene: NA
clone size: NA
V gene: TRBV19

CDR3 protein: CASSVADNSGETQYF
CDR3 DNA: TGTGCCAGCAGCGTCGCAGATAACTCGGGGGAGACCCAGTACTTC
J gene: TRBJ2-5
D gene: NA
clone size: NA
V gene: TRBV9

CDR3 protein: CASSLAPLVSAYNEQFF
CDR3 DNA: TGTGCCAGCAGCTTGGCCCCTCTAGTTAGCGCCTACAATGAGCAGTTCTTC
J gene: TRBJ2-1
D gene: NA
clone size: once
V gene: TRBV5-4

CDR3 protein: CASKTSGGAIEQFF
CDR3 DNA: TGTGCCAGTAAAACTAGCGGGGGGGCCATTGAGCAGTTCTTC
J gene: TRBJ2-1
D gene: TRBD2
clone size: NA
V gene: TRBV19

CDR3 protein: CASSFGTFYTGELFF
CDR3 DNA: TGTGCCAGCAGTTTCGGGACTTTTTACACCGGGGAGCTGTTTTTT
J gene: TRBJ2-2
D gene: NA
clone size: NA
V gene: TRBV6-5

CDR3 protein: CASSFSEWASYNEQFF
CDR3 DNA: TGCGCCAGCAGCTTCAGTGAGTGGGCATCCTACAATGAGCAGTTCTTC
J gene: TRBJ2-1
D gene: NA
clone size: NA
V gene: TRBV5-1

CDR3 protein: CASKRQAEETQYF
CDR3 DNA: TGTGCCAGCAAAAGACAGGCAGAAGAGACCCAGTACTTC
J gene: TRBJ2-5
D gene: NA
clone size: NA
V gene: TRBV2